Sequencing of this T cell receptor (beta chain) was carried out in a study of technical replicates of blood from a handful of donors. Method: immunoSEQ multiplex PCR; TCRdb's copy keeps in-frame clones and lacks some. Altogether fewer than 80,000 clones are present, 80% to 90% being singletons, with the ten largest covering under 5.5%. The CDR3 spans 14 residues. Trimming took 7 bases from V and 10 from J; bases not matched to a gene: 7. Germline-derived CDR1 and CDR2 are LNHDA and SQIVND (reference sequence). Specimen: PBMCs. The clonotype was recovered from a human donor in good health. Some clones in this sample may be carry-over from other donors' samples. The rearrangement uses TRBV19 and TRBJ1-6; TRBD1 matches at 10 bases. Written as DNA, the CDR3 is TGTGCCAGTAAAAATGGACAGGGGGGATCACCCCTCCACTTT. Its protein is CASKNGQGGSPLHF.